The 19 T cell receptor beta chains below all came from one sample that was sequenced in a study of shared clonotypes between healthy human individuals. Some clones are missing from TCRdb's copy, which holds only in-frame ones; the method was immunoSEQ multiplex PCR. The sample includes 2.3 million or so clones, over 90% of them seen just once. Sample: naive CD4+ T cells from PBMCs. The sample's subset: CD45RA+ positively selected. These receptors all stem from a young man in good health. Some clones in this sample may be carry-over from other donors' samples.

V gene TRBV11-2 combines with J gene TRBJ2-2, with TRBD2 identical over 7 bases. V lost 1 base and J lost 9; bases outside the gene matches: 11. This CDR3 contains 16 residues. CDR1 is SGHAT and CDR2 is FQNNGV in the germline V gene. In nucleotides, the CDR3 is TGTGCCAGCAGCTTAGTTCGGGGGGTTTACCTGAGGGAGCTGTTTTTT. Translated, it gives CASSLVRGVYLRELFF. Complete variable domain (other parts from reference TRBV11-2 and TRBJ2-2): EAGVAQSPRYKIIEKRQSVAFWCNPISGHATLYWYQQILGQGPKLLIQFQNNGVVDDSQLPKDRFSAERLKGVDSTLKIQPAKLEDSAVYLCASSLVRGVYLRELFFGEGSRLTVL.

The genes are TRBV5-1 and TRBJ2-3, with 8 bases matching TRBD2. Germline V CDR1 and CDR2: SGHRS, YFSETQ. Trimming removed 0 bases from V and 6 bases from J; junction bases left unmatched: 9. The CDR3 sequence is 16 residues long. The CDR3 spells CASSLVLSGSGDTQYF. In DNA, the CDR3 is TGCGCCAGCAGCTTGGTTCTGAGCGGGAGCGGGGATACGCAGTATTTT.

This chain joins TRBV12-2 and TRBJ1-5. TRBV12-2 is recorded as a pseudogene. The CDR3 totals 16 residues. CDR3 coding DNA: TGTGCAAGTCGCTCCCTCGGATCCATCGGCAATCAGCCCCAGCATTTT. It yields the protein CASRSLGSIGNQPQHF.

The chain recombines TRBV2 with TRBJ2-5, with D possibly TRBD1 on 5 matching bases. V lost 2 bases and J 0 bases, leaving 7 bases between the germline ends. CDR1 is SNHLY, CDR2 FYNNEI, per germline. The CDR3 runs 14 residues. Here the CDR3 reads CASSESRDQETQYF. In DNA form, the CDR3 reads TGTGCCAGCAGTGAAAGCAGGGACCAAGAGACCCAGTACTTC.

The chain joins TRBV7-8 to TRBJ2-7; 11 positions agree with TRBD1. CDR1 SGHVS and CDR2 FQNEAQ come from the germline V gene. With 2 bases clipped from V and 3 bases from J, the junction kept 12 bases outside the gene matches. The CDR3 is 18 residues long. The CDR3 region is CASSLRTGGGYIGYEQYF. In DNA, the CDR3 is TGTGCCAGCAGCTTACGGACAGGGGGCGGGTATATCGGCTACGAGCAGTACTTC.

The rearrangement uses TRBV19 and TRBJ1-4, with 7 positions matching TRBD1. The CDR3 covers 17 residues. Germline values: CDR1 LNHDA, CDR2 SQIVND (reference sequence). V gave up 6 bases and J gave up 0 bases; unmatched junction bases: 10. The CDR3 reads CASSMYRDSTTNEKLFF. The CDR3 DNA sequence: TGTGCCAGTAGCATGTACCGGGACAGCACAACTAATGAAAAACTGTTTTTT.

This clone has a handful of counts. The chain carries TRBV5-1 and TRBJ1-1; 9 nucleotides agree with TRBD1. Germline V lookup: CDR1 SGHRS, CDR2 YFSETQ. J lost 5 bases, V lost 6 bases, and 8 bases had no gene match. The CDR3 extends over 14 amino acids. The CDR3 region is CASTVGTGLTEAFF. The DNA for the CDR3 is TGCGCCAGCACGGTAGGGACAGGGTTGACTGAAGCTTTCTTT.

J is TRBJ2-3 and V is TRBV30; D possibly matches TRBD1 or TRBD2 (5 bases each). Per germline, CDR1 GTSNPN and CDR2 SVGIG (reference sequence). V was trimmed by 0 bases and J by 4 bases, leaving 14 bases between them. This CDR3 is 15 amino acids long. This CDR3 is CAWSVQAAGADTQYF. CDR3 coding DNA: TGTGCCTGGAGTGTACAGGCCGCGGGCGCAGATACGCAGTATTTT. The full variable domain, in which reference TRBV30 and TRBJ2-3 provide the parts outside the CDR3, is SQTIHQWPATLVQPVGSPLSLECTVEGTSNPNLYWYRQAAGRGLQLLFYSVGIGQISSEVPQNLSASRPQDRQFILSSKKLLLSDSGFYLCAWSVQAAGADTQYFGPGTRLTVL.

This chain's CDR3 is CASSQDIIGGGTEAFF. The CDR3 DNA sequence: TGTGCCAGCAGCCAAGATATAATAGGGGGGGGAACTGAAGCTTTCTTT. The chain recombines TRBV14 with TRBJ1-1; TRBD1 is a possible D gene (6 bases). The CDR3 contains 16 residues. V lost 0 bases and J 5 bases, leaving 16 bases between the germline ends. The germline V gene encodes CDR1 SGHDN and CDR2 FVKESK.

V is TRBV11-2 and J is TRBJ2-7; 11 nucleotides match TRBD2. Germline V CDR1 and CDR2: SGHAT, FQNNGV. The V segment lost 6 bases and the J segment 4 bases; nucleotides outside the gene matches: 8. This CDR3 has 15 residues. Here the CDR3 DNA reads TGTGCCAGCAGTATCACTAGCGGGAGCAGTTACGAGCAGTACTTC. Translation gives CASSITSGSSYEQYF. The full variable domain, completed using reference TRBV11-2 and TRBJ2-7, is EAGVAQSPRYKIIEKRQSVAFWCNPISGHATLYWYQQILGQGPKLLIQFQNNGVVDDSQLPKDRFSAERLKGVDSTLKIQPAKLEDSAVYLCASSITSGSSYEQYFGPGTRLTVT.

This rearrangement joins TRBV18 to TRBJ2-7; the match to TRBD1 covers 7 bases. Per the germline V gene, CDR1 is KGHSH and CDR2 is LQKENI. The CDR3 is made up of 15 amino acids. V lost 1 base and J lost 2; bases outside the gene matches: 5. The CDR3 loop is CASSPRQGKAYEQYF. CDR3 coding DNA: TGTGCCAGCTCACCACGACAGGGCAAAGCCTACGAGCAGTACTTC.

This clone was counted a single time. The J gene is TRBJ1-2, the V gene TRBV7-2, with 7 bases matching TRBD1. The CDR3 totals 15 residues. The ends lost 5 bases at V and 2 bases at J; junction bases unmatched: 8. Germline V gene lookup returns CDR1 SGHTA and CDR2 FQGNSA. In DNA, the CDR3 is TGTGCCAGCAGCCCCGACAGGGCCGTAAACTATGGCTACACCTTC. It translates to CASSPDRAVNYGYTF.

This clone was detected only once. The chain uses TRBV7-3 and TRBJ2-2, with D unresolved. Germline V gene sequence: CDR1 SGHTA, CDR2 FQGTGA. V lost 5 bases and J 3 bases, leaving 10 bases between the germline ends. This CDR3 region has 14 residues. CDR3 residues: CASSTPDDTGELFF. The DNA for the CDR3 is TGTGCCAGCAGCACCCCCGACGACACCGGGGAGCTGTTTTTT.

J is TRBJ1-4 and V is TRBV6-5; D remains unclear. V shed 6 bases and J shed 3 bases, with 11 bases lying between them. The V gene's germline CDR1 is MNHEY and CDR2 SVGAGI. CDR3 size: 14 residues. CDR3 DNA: TGTGCCAGCAGAGATACAATGGCTAATGAAAAACTGTTTTTT. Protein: CASRDTMANEKLFF.

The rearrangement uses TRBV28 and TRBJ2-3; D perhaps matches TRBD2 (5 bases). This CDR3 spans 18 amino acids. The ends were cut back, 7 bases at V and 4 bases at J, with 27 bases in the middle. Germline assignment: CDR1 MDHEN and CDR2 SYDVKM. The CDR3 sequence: CASIPFSLAAQRADTQYF. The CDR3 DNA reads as TGTGCCAGCATCCCTTTCTCCCTAGCAGCGCAGAGGGCAGATACGCAGTATTTT.

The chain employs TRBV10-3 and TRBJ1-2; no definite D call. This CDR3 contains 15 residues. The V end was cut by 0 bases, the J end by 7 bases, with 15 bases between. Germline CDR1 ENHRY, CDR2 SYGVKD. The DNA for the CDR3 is TGTGCCATCAGTGAGTCTGCCACCCCCACGGGTGGCTACACCTTC. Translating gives CAISESATPTGGYTF.

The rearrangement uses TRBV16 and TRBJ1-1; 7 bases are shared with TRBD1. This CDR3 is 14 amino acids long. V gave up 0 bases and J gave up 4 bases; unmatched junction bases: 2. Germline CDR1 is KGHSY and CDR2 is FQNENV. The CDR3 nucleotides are TGTGCCAGCAGCCAATCCAGGGGGTCCACTGAAGCTTTCTTT. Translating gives CASSQSRGSTEAFF.

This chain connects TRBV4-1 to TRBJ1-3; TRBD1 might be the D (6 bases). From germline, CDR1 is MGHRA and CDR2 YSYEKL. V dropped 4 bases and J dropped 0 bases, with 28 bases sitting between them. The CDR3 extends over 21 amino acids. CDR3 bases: TGCGCCAGCAGCCGCCTAATCTTACAGGGTGGTAAGTTCTCCTCTGGAAACACCATATATTTT. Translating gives CASSRLILQGGKFSSGNTIYF.

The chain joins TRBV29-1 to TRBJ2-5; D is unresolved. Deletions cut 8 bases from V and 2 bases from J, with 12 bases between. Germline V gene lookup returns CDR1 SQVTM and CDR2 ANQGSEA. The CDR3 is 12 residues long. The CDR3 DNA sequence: TGCAGCTTCAGCTGGGTACAAGAGACCCAGTACTTC. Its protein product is CSFSWVQETQYF.